These T cell receptor beta chains were read from a single sample in a study of T cells in tuberculosis. The repertoire was sequenced with immunoSEQ multiplex PCR; TCRdb's copy has only in-frame clones and lacks some. The repertoire holds 31,000 or so clones, with about 84% as singletons. The source was PBMCs, collected at tuberculosis diagnosis. The receptors here all came from an adult with tuberculosis. CDR3s include the opening cysteine and the closing phenylalanine or tryptophan. D genes are given only for firm matches. Size values are once, few and many counts, or a class for expanded clones, and some rows have none.

clone_size	d_call	v_call	cdr3_length	j_call	cdr3_aa	cdr3_nt
once	TRBD2	TRBV5-6	14	TRBJ2-7	CASSAGLAAYEQYF	TGTGCCAGCAGCGCGGGACTAGCGGCGTACGAGCAGTACTTC
.	TRBD1	TRBV18	14	TRBJ1-2	CASSLADRGHGYTF	TGTGCCAGCTCCCTGGCTGACAGGGGACATGGCTACACCTTC
.	.	TRBV7-9	14	TRBJ2-3	CASSQRASTDTQYF	TGTGCCAGCAGTCAGCGGGCCAGCACAGATACGCAGTATTTT
.	TRBD2	TRBV5-5	15	TRBJ2-7	CASSYLSGGPYEQYF	TGTGCCAGCAGCTATCTTAGCGGGGGACCCTACGAGCAGTACTTC
.	.	TRBV5-4	15	TRBJ2-3	CASSLSEESTDTQYF	TGTGCCAGCAGCTTGTCTGAGGAGTCCACAGATACGCAGTATTTT
.	.	TRBV19	17	TRBJ2-5	CASSIGSRNYGTETQYF	TGTGCCAGTAGTATAGGGTCTCGGAACTATGGAACAGAGACCCAGTACTTC
once	.	TRBV2	16	TRBJ1-3	CASSEASASGGNTIYF	TGTGCCAGCAGTGAAGCGTCAGCCTCAGGCGGAAACACCATATATTTT
.	.	TRBV21-1	16	TRBJ2-7	CASSTPFGFHEGEQYF	TGTGCCAGCAGCACCCCGTTCGGGTTTCATGAAGGCGAGCAGTACTTC
.	TRBD1	TRBV7-8	15	TRBJ1-4	CASSFRDRGEEKLFF	TGTGCCAGCAGCTTCCGGGACAGGGGTGAAGAAAAACTGTTTTTT
once	TRBD1	TRBV9	16	TRBJ1-1	CASSVRTGGTNTEAFF	TGTGCCAGCAGCGTAAGGACAGGGGGAACGAACACTGAAGCTTTCTTT
.	TRBD2	TRBV5-4	14	TRBJ2-7	CASSSAGVLYEQYF	TGTGCCAGCAGCTCCGCGGGAGTCTTGTACGAGCAGTACTTC
few	.	TRBV2	14	TRBJ1-6	CASSEDSGRSPLHF	TGTGCCAGCAGCGAGGACAGTGGACGTTCACCCCTCCACTTT
few	TRBD1	TRBV15	15	TRBJ2-1	CATSRVFETGDEQFF	TGTGCCACCAGCAGAGTGTTTGAGACAGGGGATGAGCAGTTCTTC
few	TRBD2	TRBV6-5	15	TRBJ2-1	CASGSSGESYNEQFF	TGTGCCAGCGGTTCTAGCGGGGAATCCTACAATGAGCAGTTCTTC
.	.	TRBV5-1	14	TRBJ2-5	CASRMRGGLETQYF	TGCGCCAGCAGAATGAGGGGGGGTTTGGAGACCCAGTACTTC
.	.	TRBV12-1	17	TRBJ2-5	CASSFALVGGVGETQYF	TGTGCCAGCAGCTTTGCGCTAGTAGGAGGAGTTGGGGAGACCCAGTACTTC
.	.	TRBV19	22	TRBJ2-3	CASSGWGTLVRSAGLTTDTQYF	TGTGCCAGTAGTGGTTGGGGGACACTCGTACGCTCCGCGGGCCTTACCACAGATACGCAGTATTTT
once	TRBD2	TRBV9	15	TRBJ2-5	CASSVRRGAKETQYF	TGTGCCAGCAGCGTTAGGCGGGGGGCTAAAGAGACCCAGTACTTC
once	TRBD1	TRBV2	13	TRBJ2-7	CASSGQGMGEQYF	TGTGCCAGCAGTGGACAGGGGATGGGGGAGCAGTACTTC
.	.	TRBV5-1	14	TRBJ2-1	CASSLGVAGDEQFF	TGCGCCAGCAGCTTGGGGGTCGCCGGGGATGAGCAGTTCTTC
.	TRBD1	TRBV27	15	TRBJ2-7	CASRSGQGLTYEQYF	TGTGCCAGCAGGTCCGGACAGGGACTTACCTACGAGCAGTACTTC
.	.	TRBV5-1	13	TRBJ2-1	CASSASAGNEQFF	TGCGCCAGCAGCGCCTCTGCCGGCAATGAGCAGTTCTTC